This is a list of T cell receptor beta chains from one sample in a study of immune characteristics of hereditary and idiopathic chronic pancreatitis. TCRdb's table, derived via immunoSEQ multiplex PCR, lists solely in-frame clones and lacks some. Of roughly 2,000 clones listed, over 70% are singletons. What was sequenced was pancreas tissue with idiopathic chronic pancreatitis. The receptors derive from a human donor with chronic pancreatitis. The CDR3 runs from the conserved cysteine through the conserved F or W. Fields, in order: V gene, CDR3 protein.

V gene: TRBV5-6
CDR3 protein: CASSLVADSRGTGELFF

V gene: TRBV27
CDR3 protein: CASKELRVSTDTQYF

V gene: TRBV4-3
CDR3 protein: CASSQEAGPNTGELFF

V gene: TRBV5-6
CDR3 protein: CASTGLRGATNTEAFF

V gene: TRBV10-3
CDR3 protein: CAISESVAGKYNEQFF

V gene: TRBV29-1
CDR3 protein: CSVDGTGSLVDEQFF

V gene: TRBV6-6
CDR3 protein: CASSLGEAGYTF

V gene: TRBV19
CDR3 protein: CASDRARLF

V gene: TRBV13
CDR3 protein: CASSPRPRAGNTIYF

V gene: TRBV4-2
CDR3 protein: CASSLATENEKLFF

V gene: TRBV4-2
CDR3 protein: CASSQDDIRQVRDIQYF

V gene: TRBV2
CDR3 protein: CASSVGLAGVPKNIQYF

V gene: TRBV13
CDR3 protein: CASSLAGDEKLFF

V gene: TRBV5-1
CDR3 protein: CASSATATGELFF

V gene: TRBV12-3/TRBV12-4
CDR3 protein: CASSLSQYGYTF

V gene: TRBV20-1
CDR3 protein: CSASKGVGNTIYF

V gene: TRBV24-1
CDR3 protein: CATSDFGGDGYTF

V gene: TRBV29-1
CDR3 protein: CSVEERGQGVIGNTIYF

V gene: TRBV30
CDR3 protein: CAWSRPGTVGSSPLHF

V gene: TRBV27
CDR3 protein: CASSSEWPETQYF

V gene: TRBV6-6
CDR3 protein: CASRTGPTDTQYF

V gene: TRBV7-3
CDR3 protein: CASSVAGGSTQYF

V gene: TRBV20-1
CDR3 protein: CSASFPRQSQETQYF

V gene: TRBV7-9
CDR3 protein: CASSPRGLGSTDTQYF

V gene: TRBV6-5
CDR3 protein: CASSYSGALTYEQYF

V gene: TRBV12-3/TRBV12-4
CDR3 protein: CASSFVQYQPQHF

V gene: TRBV4-3
CDR3 protein: CASSPGRSVDTEAFF

V gene: TRBV27
CDR3 protein: CASSLSPLVGLYPETQYF

V gene: TRBV29-1
CDR3 protein: CSVEDGQVADTQYF

V gene: TRBV6-4
CDR3 protein: CASSDSEESTDTQYF

V gene: TRBV14
CDR3 protein: CASSQDRYSGGSYEQYF

V gene: TRBV4-3
CDR3 protein: CASSQALGNWWGDKYNSPLHF

V gene: TRBV3-1/TRBV3-2
CDR3 protein: CASSQDTGLPDEQYF

V gene: TRBV10-3
CDR3 protein: CAISESMDRTSKTQYF

V gene: TRBV18
CDR3 protein: CASSETTYNEKLFF

V gene: TRBV28
CDR3 protein: CASSFSTGQETQYF

V gene: TRBV19
CDR3 protein: CASSRDETYEQYF

V gene: TRBV6-6
CDR3 protein: CASSAQETQYF

V gene: TRBV19
CDR3 protein: CASSSPPGRGSLNTEAFF

V gene: TRBV9
CDR3 protein: CASGLPRGGQGDDTYNEQFF

V gene: TRBV7-9
CDR3 protein: CASSPQGFVTEAFF